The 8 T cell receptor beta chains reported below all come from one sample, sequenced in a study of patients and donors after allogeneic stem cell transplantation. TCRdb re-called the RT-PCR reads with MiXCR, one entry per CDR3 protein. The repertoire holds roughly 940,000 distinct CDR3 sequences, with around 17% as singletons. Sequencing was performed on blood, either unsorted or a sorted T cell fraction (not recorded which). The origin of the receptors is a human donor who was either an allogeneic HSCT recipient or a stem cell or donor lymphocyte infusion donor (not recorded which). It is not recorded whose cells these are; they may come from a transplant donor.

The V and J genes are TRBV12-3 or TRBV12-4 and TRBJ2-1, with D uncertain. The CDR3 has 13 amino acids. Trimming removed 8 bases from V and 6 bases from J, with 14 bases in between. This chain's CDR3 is CASAGAILNEQFF. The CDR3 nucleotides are TGTGCCAGCGCAGGAGCGATACTCAATGAGCAGTTCTTC.

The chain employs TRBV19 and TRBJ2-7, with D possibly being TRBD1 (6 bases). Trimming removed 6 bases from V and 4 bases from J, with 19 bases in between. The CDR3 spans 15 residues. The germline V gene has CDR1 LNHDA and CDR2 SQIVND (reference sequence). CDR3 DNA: TGTGCCAGTAGGAGGTCAGCCAGGGGAGCTTACGAGCAGTACTTC. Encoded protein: CASRRSARGAYEQYF.

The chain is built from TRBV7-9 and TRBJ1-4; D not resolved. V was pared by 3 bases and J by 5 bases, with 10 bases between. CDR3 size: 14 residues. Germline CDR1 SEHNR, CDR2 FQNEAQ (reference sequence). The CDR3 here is CASSFPGKNEKLFF. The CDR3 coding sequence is TGTGCCAGCAGCTTTCCAGGAAAGAATGAAAAACTGTTTTTT.

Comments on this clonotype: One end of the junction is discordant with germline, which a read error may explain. DNA for the CDR3: TGTGCCAGCAGCCCTTTAACCGGGACAGATATATTC. This sequence encodes CASSPLTGTDIF. This rearrangement joins TRBV5-6 to TRBJ2-5; 7 positions match TRBD1. The CDR3 is 12 amino acids. The germline CDR1 and CDR2 sequences are SGHDT and YYEEEE.

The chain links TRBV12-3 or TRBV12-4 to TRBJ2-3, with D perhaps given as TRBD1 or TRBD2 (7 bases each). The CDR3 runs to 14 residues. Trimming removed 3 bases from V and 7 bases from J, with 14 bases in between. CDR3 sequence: CASSFGRGGHTQYF. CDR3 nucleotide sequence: TGTGCCAGCAGTTTCGGCAGGGGGGGACATACGCAGTATTTT.

Written as DNA, the CDR3 is TGTGCCAGCAACCTCTTAGGGGGGACACATAACACCGGGGAGCTGTTTTTT. It yields the protein CASNLLGGTHNTGELFF. V is TRBV27 and J is TRBJ2-2; D assignment may be TRBD1 or TRBD2 (6 bases each). V was cut by 7 bases and J by 2 bases, with 20 bases left in between. This CDR3 has 17 amino acids. Germline V gives CDR1 MNHEY, CDR2 SMNVEV (reference sequence).

The CDR3 loop reads CASSPLWTFEAFF. CDR3 DNA sequence: TGTGCCAGCAGTCCCTTATGGACTTTCGAAGCTTTCTTT. J is TRBJ1-1 and V is TRBV6-6; D remains unclear. This CDR3 is 13 amino acids long. V lost 5 bases, J lost 8 bases, and 15 bases lay in between. From germline, CDR1 is MNHNY and CDR2 SVGAGI (reference sequence).

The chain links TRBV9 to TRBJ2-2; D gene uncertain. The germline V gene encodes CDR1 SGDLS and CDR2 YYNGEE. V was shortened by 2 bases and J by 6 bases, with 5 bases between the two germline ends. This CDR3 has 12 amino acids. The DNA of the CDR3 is TGTGCCAGCAGCGTCCGTGCCGGGGAGCTGTTTTTT. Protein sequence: CASSVRAGELFF.